This T cell receptor (beta chain) was sequenced during a study of blood T cell repertoires in COVID-19. Study-wide context: T cells, B-cell-depleted T cells, or PBMCs supplied cDNA or gDNA.

Enrolled during active infection, Seattle patients were then followed longitudinally. In the study's own analysis: Amplifying reference gene primers gave estimates of nucleated cell counts. The protocol was immunoSEQ multiplex PCR, while the TCRdb copy is restricted to in-frame clones and leaves out a portion. V, J and clone size derive from that table, while D and trimming were established from the DNA sequence. The sample lists roughly 240,000 clones; roughly 82% were seen once. CDR1 and CDR2 from the germline V gene are MDHEN and SYDVKM. V shed 1 base and J shed 8 bases, with 8 bases lying between them. The CDR3 totals 12 residues.

The chain carries TRBV28 and TRBJ1-2, with D uncertain. The origin of this receptor is a woman older than 75 with COVID-19, enrolled during active disease. The material sequenced was peripheral blood. Here the CDR3 DNA reads TGTGCCAGCAGTTTATCAGGCCTAGGCTACACCTTC. Its protein is CASSLSGLGYTF.